These 26 T cell receptor beta chains share one sample of origin, sequenced in a study of cytomegalovirus exposure and HLA in healthy donors. 13 Jbeta primers and 60 Vbeta primers were used for the PCR. Some clones are missing from TCRdb's copy, which holds only in-frame ones; the method was immunoSEQ multiplex PCR. Among fewer than 200,000 clones listed, around 79% were seen once. The sequencing sample was made of PBMCs. These receptor sequences come from a middle-aged woman in good health and CMV-seropositive.

This clone was counted a few times. The chain recombines TRBV4-1 with TRBJ2-7, with D possibly being TRBD2 (5 bases). The CDR3 loop spans 14 amino acids. V was shortened by 1 base and J by 5 bases, with 12 bases between the two germline ends. Germline CDR1 and CDR2: MGHRA and YSYEKL. The CDR3 sequence: CASSQGGDLDEQYF. The CDR3 region has the DNA TGCGCCAGCAGCCAAGGGGGAGATCTCGACGAGCAGTACTTC.

The chain recombines TRBV2 with TRBJ2-1, with D possibly being TRBD2 (6 bases). CDR1 SNHLY and CDR2 FYNNEI come from the germline V gene. Trimming left V 2 bases short and J 4 bases short, with 18 bases between. This CDR3 contains 17 residues. CDR3 protein: CASSENRRDRIYNEQFF. For the CDR3, the DNA is TGTGCCAGCAGTGAAAACAGGCGGGATCGAATATACAATGAGCAGTTCTTC.

The rearrangement links TRBV7-8 to TRBJ1-6; D not certain. Between the trimmed V and J ends, which lost 1 base and 10 bases, there was a span of 17 bases. Germline CDR1 and CDR2: SGHVS and FQNEAQ. The CDR3 covers 16 residues. CDR3 sequence reads: CASSLGGLHGISPLHF. The CDR3 nucleotides read TGTGCCAGCAGCTTAGGCGGGCTGCACGGGATCTCACCCCTCCACTTT.

This clone was detected once. CDR3 sequence (DNA): TGTGCCATCAGTGAGAGACAAGGGGGCCCGGAACCTAACTATGGCTACACCTTC. Protein sequence: CAISERQGGPEPNYGYTF. This sequence joins TRBV10-3 and TRBJ1-2; the match to TRBD1 covers 7 bases. In germline, CDR1 is ENHRY, CDR2 SYGVKD. The CDR3 contains 18 residues. V lost 2 bases, J lost 0 bases, and 12 bases stayed unmatched.

This chain joins TRBV6-5 and TRBJ1-5; tentative D call: TRBD1 (6 bases). There are 15 residues in the CDR3. Trimming cost V 2 bases and J 0 bases, with 8 bases left between them. The germline V gene has CDR1 MNHEY and CDR2 SVGAGI. This CDR3 reads CASSYTGYSNQPQHF. Written as DNA, the CDR3 is TGTGCCAGCAGTTACACAGGGTATAGCAATCAGCCCCAGCATTTT.

The chain joins TRBV6-6 to TRBJ1-6; unclear D gene. The V end lost 6 bases, the J end lost 8 bases, and 14 bases lay between the germline ends. This CDR3 spans 14 amino acids. Germline loops: CDR1 MNHNY, CDR2 SVGAGI (reference sequence). CDR3 residues: CASRPPFEHSPLHF. CDR3 bases: TGTGCCAGCAGACCTCCTTTTGAGCATTCACCCCTCCACTTT.

The CDR3: CASSLAGVFVNEKLFF. The CDR3, as DNA: TGTGCCAGCAGTTTAGCAGGGGTCTTCGTTAATGAAAAACTGTTTTTT. This chain connects TRBV28 to TRBJ1-4, with D tentatively TRBD1 (6 bases). The CDR3 length is 16 residues. Germline V gives CDR1 MDHEN, CDR2 SYDVKM. V shed 2 bases and J shed 4 bases, with 14 bases lying between them.

The chain employs TRBV2 and TRBJ2-7, with 9 bases fitting TRBD1. There are 12 residues in the CDR3. With V trimmed by 8 bases and J by 3 bases, 2 bases remained unmatched. Per the germline V gene, CDR1 is SNHLY and CDR2 is FYNNEI. The CDR3 region is CASGTGYYEQYF. CDR3 sequence (DNA): TGTGCCAGCGGGACAGGGTACTACGAGCAGTACTTC.

This chain connects TRBV7-2 to TRBJ1-3; possible D gene TRBD1, 5 bases. The CDR3 consists of 16 residues. V was pared by 2 bases and J by 4 bases, with 15 bases between. Germline V gene data show CDR1 as SGHTA and CDR2 as FQGNSA. The CDR3 region has the DNA TGTGCCAGCAGCTTACACCAGGGAGGCTTAGGAAACACCATATATTTT. It encodes CASSLHQGGLGNTIYF.

The rearrangement links TRBV30 to TRBJ2-1, with 12 bases matching TRBD1. The CDR3 has 14 residues. The V gene's germline CDR1 is GTSNPN and CDR2 SVGIG (reference sequence). Unmatched junction bases numbered 5, after V lost 5 bases and J lost 6 bases. The CDR3 loop is CAWEPGQGANEQFF. The CDR3, as DNA: TGTGCCTGGGAACCGGGACAGGGGGCCAATGAGCAGTTCTTC. The entire variable domain, with the rest obtained from reference TRBV30 and TRBJ2-1, is as follows: SQTIHQWPATLVQPVGSPLSLECTVEGTSNPNLYWYRQAAGRGLQLLFYSVGIGQISSEVPQNLSASRPQDRQFILSSKKLLLSDSGFYLCAWEPGQGANEQFFGPGTRLTVL.

The gene calls are TRBV19 and TRBJ1-4, with a weak D call TRBD1 (5 bases). V shed 5 bases and J shed 4 bases, with 20 bases lying between them. From germline, CDR1 is LNHDA and CDR2 SQIVND (reference sequence). The CDR3 has 17 amino acids. The CDR3 DNA sequence: TGTGCCAGTAGTCCCTCAAGACAGTCAGCCCTTAATGAAAAACTGTTTTTT. This gives the protein CASSPSRQSALNEKLFF.

The V call is TRBV28, the J call TRBJ1-3; D gene ambiguous. Trimming removed 6 bases at V and 4 bases at J, with 13 bases between. Germline CDR1 and CDR2: MDHEN and SYDVKM. CDR3 length equals 14 residues. The CDR3 bases are TGTGCCAGCAGCCGTGGATGGGAGGGAAACACCATATATTTT. This codes for CASSRGWEGNTIYF.

The gene calls are TRBV2 and TRBJ1-1; no clear D. This CDR3 contains 14 residues. The germline CDR1 and CDR2 sequences are SNHLY and FYNNEI. V was shortened by 4 bases and J by 0 bases, with 9 bases between the two germline ends. The CDR3 here is CASSATVLNTEAFF. The CDR3 DNA sequence: TGTGCCAGCAGTGCAACGGTCCTGAACACTGAAGCTTTCTTT.

The V and J genes are TRBV30 and TRBJ1-1; D is uncertain. Germline V CDR1 and CDR2: GTSNPN, SVGIG (reference sequence). The CDR3 runs 13 residues. V shed 3 bases and J shed 1 base, with 9 bases lying between them. The CDR3 here is CAWSPGANTEAFF. DNA for the CDR3: TGTGCCTGGAGCCCGGGAGCGAACACTGAAGCTTTCTTT. Together with reference TRBV30 and TRBJ1-1, the CDR3 gives the full variable domain: SQTIHQWPATLVQPVGSPLSLECTVEGTSNPNLYWYRQAAGRGLQLLFYSVGIGQISSEVPQNLSASRPQDRQFILSSKKLLLSDSGFYLCAWSPGANTEAFFGQGTRLTVV.

V usage is TRBV6-1 and J usage is TRBJ1-2, with 7 bases that match TRBD1. CDR3 size: 15 residues. The germline V gene has CDR1 MNHNS and CDR2 SASEGT. J gave up 3 bases and V 0 bases, and 4 bases lay outside the gene matches. The CDR3 DNA sequence: TGTGCCAGCAGTGAAGCGAGGGGGCGAGACTATGGCTACACCTTC. As protein: CASSEARGRDYGYTF.

The rearrangement links TRBV28 to TRBJ1-2; D not resolved. CDR1 MDHEN and CDR2 SYDVKM come from the germline V gene. This CDR3 is built from 13 residues. V shed 5 bases and J shed 3 bases, with 10 bases lying between them. The CDR3 spells CASSPAQDYGYTF. DNA of the CDR3: TGTGCCAGCAGTCCGGCCCAGGACTATGGCTACACCTTC.

There are a few counts of this clone. The rearrangement uses TRBV28 and TRBJ1-1, with a possible D match to TRBD1 (6 bases). The CDR3 has 13 amino acids. Trimming took 10 bases from V and 4 from J, leaving 16 bases between them. Per the germline V gene, CDR1 is MDHEN and CDR2 is SYDVKM. This CDR3 is CATYKGGPTEAFF. CDR3 bases: TGTGCCACCTATAAGGGGGGGCCCACTGAAGCTTTCTTT.

The chain links TRBV28 to TRBJ1-1; TRBD1 agrees at 9 bases. V shed 8 bases and J 4 bases; nucleotides not matched to a gene: 17. CDR1 is MDHEN, CDR2 SYDVKM, per germline. This CDR3 is 17 amino acids long. The CDR3: CASVTGGTLHWSTEAFF. The CDR3 DNA sequence: TGTGCCAGCGTAACAGGGGGCACTCTCCACTGGAGCACTGAAGCTTTCTTT. Together with reference TRBV28 and TRBJ1-1, the CDR3 gives the full variable domain: DVKVTQSSRYLVKRTGEKVFLECVQDMDHENMFWYRQDPGLGLRLIYFSYDVKMKEKGDIPEGYSVSREKKERFSLILESASTNQTSMYLCASVTGGTLHWSTEAFFGQGTRLTVV.

This chain joins TRBV6-4 and TRBJ2-4, with 8 bases identical to TRBD1. The V segment lost 7 bases and the J segment 0 bases; nucleotides outside the gene matches: 11. The CDR3 length is 17 residues. Looked up from germline, CDR1 is MRHNA and CDR2 is SNTAGT. The CDR3 is CASTDTRDRRAKNIQYF. DNA of the CDR3: TGTGCCAGCACCGACACCCGGGACAGGAGAGCCAAAAACATTCAGTACTTC.

The chain has TRBV6-5 and TRBJ2-7, with 8 bases that match TRBD2. In germline, CDR1 is MNHEY, CDR2 SVGAGI. The CDR3 covers 16 residues. The V segment lost 0 bases and the J segment 3 bases; nucleotides outside the gene matches: 7. The CDR3 bases are TGTGCCAGCAGTTACTCTCTACCGGGACTAGGCTACGAGCAGTACTTC. It specifies CASSYSLPGLGYEQYF.

The genes are TRBV7-9 and TRBJ1-2; 8 bases map to TRBD1. CDR1 SEHNR and CDR2 FQNEAQ come from the germline V gene (reference sequence). J lost 0 bases, V lost 5 bases, and 8 bases had no gene match. This CDR3 contains 16 residues. CDR3 in amino acids: CASSPSGTGSNYGYTF. Written as DNA, the CDR3 is TGTGCCAGCAGCCCCTCCGGGACAGGTTCTAACTATGGCTACACCTTC.

V and J are TRBV7-9 and TRBJ1-2, with 7 bases that match TRBD1. Germline assignment: CDR1 SEHNR and CDR2 FQNEAQ (reference sequence). The CDR3 has 14 amino acids. V dropped 4 bases and J dropped 2; count of bases not matched to a gene: 4. The CDR3 is CASSSETGNYGYTF. The CDR3 DNA sequence: TGTGCCAGCAGCTCGGAGACAGGGAACTATGGCTACACCTTC.

There are a few counts of this clone. This rearrangement joins TRBV5-6 to TRBJ1-2; D uncertain. V lost 4 bases, J lost 4 bases, and 8 bases lay in between. The CDR3 loop spans 12 amino acids. Germline V lookup: CDR1 SGHDT, CDR2 YYEEEE. The CDR3 loop reads CASSQDTYGYTF. The CDR3, as DNA: TGTGCCAGCAGCCAAGACACCTATGGCTACACCTTC.

V usage is TRBV7-9 and J usage is TRBJ1-5; TRBD1 might be the D (6 bases). V was shortened by 5 bases and J by 0 bases, with 8 bases between the two germline ends. Germline V CDR1 and CDR2: SEHNR, FQNEAQ (reference sequence). The CDR3 consists of 14 residues. The CDR3 DNA reads TGTGCCAGCAGCCGACAGGATAGCAATCAGCCCCAGCATTTT. Translated, it gives CASSRQDSNQPQHF.

The chain carries TRBV18 and TRBJ1-3; no reliable D call. The CDR3 extends over 15 amino acids. V was cut by 4 bases and J by 2 bases, with 12 bases left in between. CDR1 and CDR2 (germline): KGHSH, LQKENI. The CDR3 DNA reads TGTGCCAGCTCACTCGCGGGCTCGGCTGGAAACACCATATATTTT. Its translation: CASSLAGSAGNTIYF.

The chain combines TRBV15 with TRBJ1-2; D perhaps matches TRBD1 (6 bases). Trimming took 0 bases from V and 4 from J, leaving 15 bases between them. The CDR3 is 16 amino acids. Germline values: CDR1 LNHNV, CDR2 YYDKDF (reference sequence). CDR3 sequence reads: CATSRDPSGVIYGYTF. The DNA of the CDR3 is TGTGCCACCAGCAGAGATCCCTCAGGGGTCATCTATGGCTACACCTTC.